The rows below give T cell receptor beta chains drawn from one sample of a study of blood T cell repertoires in COVID-19. Data came from immunoSEQ multiplex PCR; TCRdb stores just in-frame clones and leaves some out. Of some 100,000 clones in the sample, approximately 80% were seen once. Specimen: peripheral blood. The receptors were gathered from a man between 50 and 59 years old with active or convalescent COVID-19. Both conserved end residues are part of each CDR3. Fields, in order: CDR3 DNA, CDR3 protein, D gene, clone size, J gene, V gene. The D gene is left open where the match is weak. Clone size is shown for a subset of rows, as once, few, many or a class of expanded clone.

DNA: TGTGCCAGCAGGTCTCGGGACAGCCCATCTGGGGCCAACGTCCTGACTTTC
CDR3: CASRSRDSPSGANVLTF
D: TRBD1
size: .
J: TRBJ2-6
V: TRBV5-4

DNA: TGTGCCAGCGCATGGCGCGGCCCCTACGAGCAGTACTTC
CDR3: CASAWRGPYEQYF
D: .
size: .
J: TRBJ2-7
V: TRBV27

DNA: TGTGCCAGCAGTGATCCCTTCGACACACACACTAACTATGGCTACACCTTC
CDR3: CASSDPFDTHTNYGYTF
D: .
size: .
J: TRBJ1-2
V: TRBV6-1

DNA: TGTGCCAGCAGAACGACCGGGAGTAACTATGGCTACACCTTC
CDR3: CASRTTGSNYGYTF
D: .
size: .
J: TRBJ1-2
V: TRBV28

DNA: TGCGCCAGCAGCTTGGGACTAGCTCGGGATGAGCAGTTCTTC
CDR3: CASSLGLARDEQFF
D: TRBD2
size: .
J: TRBJ2-1
V: TRBV5-1

DNA: TGTGCCAGCAGCTACGGGACAGGGGGCGATACGCAGTATTTT
CDR3: CASSYGTGGDTQYF
D: TRBD1
size: few
J: TRBJ2-3
V: TRBV7-9

DNA: TGTGCCAGTCGACTAGCGGGGAGGTCCCCTACGAATGAGCAGTTCTTC
CDR3: CASRLAGRSPTNEQFF
D: TRBD2
size: few
J: TRBJ2-1
V: TRBV19

DNA: TGCGCCAGCAGCCAACGGGTGGGAGGGAGCTCCTACGAGCAGTACTTC
CDR3: CASSQRVGGSSYEQYF
D: TRBD2
size: .
J: TRBJ2-7
V: TRBV5-1

DNA: TGTGCTAGCAGCTTAGTTCACGGGGGTGGCGAGACCCAGTACTTC
CDR3: CASSLVHGGGETQYF
D: .
size: once
J: TRBJ2-5
V: TRBV7-7

DNA: TGTGCCAGCAGTGACTCTGAAAAACTGTTTTTT
CDR3: CASSDSEKLFF
D: .
size: .
J: TRBJ1-4
V: TRBV25-1

DNA: TGTGCCAGCAGCCCCGGACAGGGAGGATTCTACGAGCAGTACTTC
CDR3: CASSPGQGGFYEQYF
D: TRBD1
size: .
J: TRBJ2-7
V: TRBV7-2

DNA: TGTGCCAGCTCACCGGGACAGGGGAACTATGGCTACACCTTC
CDR3: CASSPGQGNYGYTF
D: TRBD1
size: .
J: TRBJ1-2
V: TRBV18

DNA: TGTGCCAGCAGTACTGACAGGGCCCCGAGGTTGGGCTACACCTTC
CDR3: CASSTDRAPRLGYTF
D: TRBD1
size: .
J: TRBJ1-2
V: TRBV6-6

DNA: TGTGCCAGCAGATCCAAACAGGGGCCGGATTCACCCCTCCACTTT
CDR3: CASRSKQGPDSPLHF
D: TRBD1
size: .
J: TRBJ1-6
V: TRBV28

DNA: TGCGCCAGCTCAAGGCGGGAGGGCCCACACACCGGGGAGCTGTTTTTT
CDR3: CASSRREGPHTGELFF
D: TRBD2
size: .
J: TRBJ2-2
V: TRBV5-1

DNA: TGTGCCAGCTCACCTGACATCGCAGGTACCGGAAACACCATATATTTT
CDR3: CASSPDIAGTGNTIYF
D: .
size: .
J: TRBJ1-3
V: TRBV18

DNA: TGTGCCAGCAGCTCCCCGGGGGGGAGTCCTAATGAAAAACTGTTTTTT
CDR3: CASSSPGGSPNEKLFF
D: .
size: .
J: TRBJ1-4
V: TRBV11-3

DNA: TGTGCCAGCTCACCAGCGAATCCACAGGGAAAGGATGGCTACACCTTC
CDR3: CASSPANPQGKDGYTF
D: .
size: .
J: TRBJ1-2
V: TRBV18

DNA: TGTGCCAGCAGCGTAGGAGGGAGCTCCTACAATGAGCAGTTCTTC
CDR3: CASSVGGSSYNEQFF
D: .
size: few
J: TRBJ2-1
V: TRBV7-2

DNA: TGTGCCAGTACCCTGGGGGGTTTCGGCAATCAGCCCCAGCATTTT
CDR3: CASTLGGFGNQPQHF
D: .
size: .
J: TRBJ1-5
V: TRBV19

DNA: TGTGCCAGCGGTGGGACTACCCCCTACGAGCAGTACTTC
CDR3: CASGGTTPYEQYF
D: TRBD2
size: .
J: TRBJ2-7
V: TRBV2

DNA: TGCAGCGTTGTTTTAGCCAGGGGAAACACAGATACGCAGTATTTT
CDR3: CSVVLARGNTDTQYF
D: .
size: .
J: TRBJ2-3
V: TRBV29-1

DNA: TGTGCCAGCAGAGGGGCCTATGGCTACACCTTC
CDR3: CASRGAYGYTF
D: .
size: .
J: TRBJ1-2
V: TRBV12-3/TRBV12-4

DNA: TGTGCCACCCTAGAGGGCCAGTTCAACGAGCAGTACTTC
CDR3: CATLEGQFNEQYF
D: .
size: .
J: TRBJ2-7
V: TRBV2

DNA: TGTGCCACCAGTGAAGGCGGGAGAGGAGATTACAATGAGCAGTTCTTC
CDR3: CATSEGGRGDYNEQFF
D: TRBD2
size: .
J: TRBJ2-1
V: TRBV24-1

DNA: TGTGCCACCGCCCCCGGGACAGACATCTATGGCTACACCTTC
CDR3: CATAPGTDIYGYTF
D: TRBD1
size: few
J: TRBJ1-2
V: TRBV6-5

DNA: TGTGCCGGGCGCCGGGACTTCGGCCAGAAACTGTTTTTT
CDR3: CAGRRDFGQKLFF
D: .
size: .
J: TRBJ1-4
V: TRBV30

DNA: TGTGCCAGCTCACCGTCCGGGACAGTAAGTTATGGCTACACCTTC
CDR3: CASSPSGTVSYGYTF
D: TRBD1
size: .
J: TRBJ1-2
V: TRBV18

DNA: TGCGCCAGCAGCGTAGACAGACGGGAGATAGATACGCAGTATTTT
CDR3: CASSVDRREIDTQYF
D: .
size: .
J: TRBJ2-3
V: TRBV5-1

DNA: TGTGCCAGCTCCTTCCGGGACACGAATAATTCACCCCTCCACTTT
CDR3: CASSFRDTNNSPLHF
D: .
size: .
J: TRBJ1-6
V: TRBV11-3

DNA: TGTGCCAGCAGATTGGACAGGGTGACTGAAGCTTTCTTT
CDR3: CASRLDRVTEAFF
D: TRBD1
size: .
J: TRBJ1-1
V: TRBV2

DNA: TGTGCCAGCAGTGAAATCGAGGGGGACTATGGCTACACCTTC
CDR3: CASSEIEGDYGYTF
D: .
size: .
J: TRBJ1-2
V: TRBV6-1

DNA: TGCAGCGTTGTGCGGGTGGAAAACACTGAAGCTTTCTTT
CDR3: CSVVRVENTEAFF
D: .
size: .
J: TRBJ1-1
V: TRBV29-1

DNA: TGTGCCAGCAGTGATTTAGGGGTGGGCTACAATGAGCAGTTCTTC
CDR3: CASSDLGVGYNEQFF
D: .
size: .
J: TRBJ2-1
V: TRBV25-1

DNA: TGTGCCAGCAGCCAGCAGGCACTTAGCACAGATACGCAGTATTTT
CDR3: CASSQQALSTDTQYF
D: .
size: once
J: TRBJ2-3
V: TRBV3-1/TRBV3-2

DNA: TGTGCCATCCGACAGGGGGTGGGGGAGCAGTACTTC
CDR3: CAIRQGVGEQYF
D: TRBD1
size: once
J: TRBJ2-7
V: TRBV2

DNA: TGCGCCAGCAGCCACCCGGACAGGGAGGATTCACCCCTCCACTTT
CDR3: CASSHPDREDSPLHF
D: TRBD1
size: few
J: TRBJ1-6
V: TRBV4-1

DNA: TGTGCCAGCAGCCCCGGGACTAACGACGAGCAGTACTTC
CDR3: CASSPGTNDEQYF
D: TRBD2
size: .
J: TRBJ2-7
V: TRBV7-3

DNA: TGTGCCAGCTCACCTCTAACAGGGACAATTTCCAACGAGCAGTACTTC
CDR3: CASSPLTGTISNEQYF
D: .
size: .
J: TRBJ2-7
V: TRBV18

DNA: TGTGCCAGCAGCTTACCAACTAGCGGGAACAATGAGCAGTTCTTC
CDR3: CASSLPTSGNNEQFF
D: TRBD2
size: few
J: TRBJ2-1
V: TRBV7-9

DNA: TGTGCCAGCAGCCAAGATATTAGAAACACCATATATTTT
CDR3: CASSQDIRNTIYF
D: .
size: once
J: TRBJ1-3
V: TRBV3-1/TRBV3-2

DNA: TGTGCCAGCCGCGGAACCGCGGCAGATACGCAGTATTTT
CDR3: CASRGTAADTQYF
D: .
size: .
J: TRBJ2-3
V: TRBV11-2

DNA: TGCGCCACCAGTAGGGAGAGCGGGAGCCGAAATGAGCAGTTCTTC
CDR3: CATSRESGSRNEQFF
D: TRBD2
size: .
J: TRBJ2-1
V: TRBV5-1

DNA: TGTGCCAGCAGAGGGGGTACCTACGAGCAGTACTTC
CDR3: CASRGGTYEQYF
D: .
size: .
J: TRBJ2-7
V: TRBV2

DNA: TGTGCCAGCAGCCCAGAAGGGGTTGAGCAGTTCTTC
CDR3: CASSPEGVEQFF
D: .
size: .
J: TRBJ2-1
V: TRBV7-2

DNA: TGTGCCAGCAGCTCTACAGCTGATGGCTACACCTTC
CDR3: CASSSTADGYTF
D: .
size: few
J: TRBJ1-2
V: TRBV7-9

DNA: TGCGCCAGCAGCCCCCGACAGCCTTACAATGAGCAGTTCTTC
CDR3: CASSPRQPYNEQFF
D: .
size: .
J: TRBJ2-1
V: TRBV4-1

DNA: TGCAGTGCTAGTTACAGGGGATCTGGAAACACCATATATTTT
CDR3: CSASYRGSGNTIYF
D: TRBD1
size: .
J: TRBJ1-3
V: TRBV20-1

DNA: TGTGCCAGTAGAACTAGGGTCCACGGGGAGCTGTTTTTT
CDR3: CASRTRVHGELFF
D: .
size: .
J: TRBJ2-2
V: TRBV19